A single sample gave rise to the 15 T cell receptor beta chains below, sequenced in a study of blood T cell repertoires in COVID-19. Sequencing used immunoSEQ multiplex PCR; TCRdb keeps in-frame clones, though not all of them. Of roughly 250,000 clones listed, around 90% are singletons. Sequencing used peripheral blood. The origin of the receptors is a woman aged 30 to 39 with acute or convalescent COVID-19.

A few counts support this clone. V is TRBV19 and J is TRBJ1-4, with 9 bases fitting TRBD1. Germline loops: CDR1 LNHDA, CDR2 SQIVND (reference sequence). Germline trimming cut 4 bases from V and 7 bases from J; bases unmatched to any gene: 7. This CDR3 is built from 15 residues. CDR3 bases: TGTGCCAGTAGTACACGGACAGGGGCGAGTGAAAAACTGTTTTTT. Its translation: CASSTRTGASEKLFF.

The genes are TRBV19 and TRBJ2-7, with D maybe TRBD1 (5 bases). CDR1 and CDR2 (germline): LNHDA, SQIVND (reference sequence). The CDR3 is 15 amino acids. V was pared by 4 bases and J by 1 base, with 14 bases between. In nucleotides, the CDR3 is TGTGCCAGTAGTAACTGGGGCCGGGTATCCTACGAGCAGTACTTC. Protein: CASSNWGRVSYEQYF.

This chain uses TRBV14 with TRBJ2-6, with D perhaps TRBD2 (5 bases). Trimming left V 3 bases short and J 2 bases short, with 14 bases between. The germline V gene encodes CDR1 SGHDN and CDR2 FVKESK. This CDR3 contains 17 residues. Written as DNA, the CDR3 is TGTGCCAGCAGCCAGACCATCGGGATTCCTGGGGCCAACGTCCTGACTTTC. It specifies CASSQTIGIPGANVLTF.

The genes are TRBV18 and TRBJ1-1, with D possibly TRBD1 on 5 matching bases. The CDR3 consists of 14 residues. The germline V gene encodes CDR1 KGHSH and CDR2 LQKENI. The V gene lost 3 bases and the J gene lost 4 bases, with 12 bases spanning the gap. CDR3 sequence reads: CASSPNRRGTEAFF. CDR3 bases: TGTGCCAGCTCACCCAACAGGCGGGGCACTGAAGCTTTCTTT. The whole variable domain, remainder taken from reference TRBV18 and TRBJ1-1, is NAGVMQNPRHLVRRRGQEARLRCSPMKGHSHVYWYRQLPEEGLKFMVYLQKENIIDESGMPKERFSAEFPKEGPSILRIQQVVRGDSAAYFCASSPNRRGTEAFFGQGTRLTVV.

The chain uses TRBV27 and TRBJ2-3, with D possibly TRBD2 on 6 matching bases. V was cut by 5 bases and J by 2 bases, with 32 bases left in between. CDR1 MNHEY and CDR2 SMNVEV come from the germline V gene (reference sequence). The CDR3 contains 21 residues. CDR3 amino acids: CASSLTPPLRDSRKTTDTQYF. In DNA form, the CDR3 reads TGTGCCAGCAGTCTAACCCCCCCCCTCCGGGACTCCCGTAAAACCACAGATACGCAGTATTTT.

This chain joins TRBV7-6 and TRBJ2-2, with 8 nucleotides matching TRBD2. This CDR3 is built from 16 residues. Germline V gene sequence: CDR1 SGHVS, CDR2 FNYEAQ. J was trimmed by 0 bases and V by 5 bases; bases with no gene match: 5. The CDR3: CASSPPGGTNTGELFF. The CDR3 DNA sequence: TGTGCCAGCAGCCCCCCGGGGGGGACGAACACCGGGGAGCTGTTTTTT.

The chain employs TRBV4-1 and TRBJ2-7; D may be TRBD1 (6 bases). The CDR3 has 14 amino acids. V was trimmed by 3 bases and J by 4 bases, leaving 13 bases between them. Per germline, CDR1 MGHRA and CDR2 YSYEKL. The CDR3 region is CASSHQQGLYEQYF. The DNA for the CDR3 is TGCGCCAGCAGCCATCAACAGGGATTGTACGAGCAGTACTTC.

This chain links TRBV7-9 with TRBJ2-1, with TRBD2 identical over 13 bases. CDR1 and CDR2 from the germline V gene are SEHNR and FQNEAQ (reference sequence). With 5 bases clipped from V and 7 bases from J, the junction kept 5 bases outside the gene matches. This CDR3 comprises 15 residues. CDR3 DNA: TGTGCCAGCAGCCAACCGGGACTAGCGGGAAATGAGCAGTTCTTC. It specifies CASSQPGLAGNEQFF.

This chain joins TRBV4-3 and TRBJ1-1, with D maybe TRBD1 (5 bases). V lost 0 bases to trimming and J lost 2 bases, with 7 bases between them. In germline, CDR1 is LGHNA, CDR2 YSLEER. The CDR3 consists of 14 residues. In DNA form, the CDR3 reads TGCGCCAGCAGCCAAGACGGGGGAAACACTGAAGCTTTCTTT. It yields the protein CASSQDGGNTEAFF.

Written as DNA, the CDR3 is TGTGCCAGCAGCCCCTCCGGGACTAGCGGGCTCTCTGGGGCCAACGTCCTGACTTTC. Translating gives CASSPSGTSGLSGANVLTF. The rearrangement links TRBV9 to TRBJ2-6; 12 nucleotides match TRBD2. The junction had 8 bases not matched to a gene; V was cut back by 4 bases and J by 0 bases. In germline, CDR1 is SGDLS, CDR2 YYNGEE. The CDR3 runs 19 residues.

The chain combines TRBV7-9 with TRBJ1-4; no clear D. Trimming shortened V by 4 bases and J by 2 bases, and 11 bases separated the two germline ends. Germline loops: CDR1 SEHNR, CDR2 FQNEAQ (reference sequence). The CDR3 runs 15 residues. The CDR3 spells CASSSPGLTNEKLFF. The CDR3 region has the DNA TGTGCCAGCAGCTCACCGGGTCTCACTAATGAAAAACTGTTTTTT.

The chain combines TRBV20-1 with TRBJ2-1, with D perhaps matching TRBD2 (6 bases). This CDR3 is built from 11 residues. V lost 8 bases and J 8 bases, leaving 13 bases between the germline ends. Per the germline V gene, CDR1 is DFQATT and CDR2 is SNEGSKA (reference sequence). For the CDR3, the DNA is TGCAGTTCGGGACTTCATCATGAGCAGTTCTTC. It yields the protein CSSGLHHEQFF.

The chain recombines TRBV7-6 with TRBJ2-2, with D perhaps matching TRBD2 (5 bases). With 10 bases removed from V and 0 bases from J, the gap between germline ends came to 12 bases. CDR3 length equals 14 residues. CDR1 and CDR2 from the germline V gene are SGHVS and FNYEAQ. The CDR3 region is CAISGLANTGELFF. CDR3 sequence (DNA): TGTGCCATCTCGGGGTTAGCGAACACCGGGGAGCTGTTTTTT.

This chain links TRBV9 with TRBJ2-1; tentatively, D is TRBD2 (6 bases). Germline lookup yields CDR1 SGDLS and CDR2 YYNGEE. The CDR3 runs to 15 residues. V was shortened by 2 bases and J by 7 bases, with 16 bases between the two germline ends. The CDR3 sequence: CASSVAPGLQNEQFF. CDR3 nucleotides: TGTGCCAGCAGCGTTGCCCCCGGACTACAGAATGAGCAGTTCTTC.

This chain uses TRBV29-1 with TRBJ1-2, with unresolved D. Trimming took 5 bases from V and 8 from J, leaving 9 bases between them. CDR1 and CDR2 from the germline V gene are SQVTM and ANQGSEA. The CDR3 spans 10 residues. CDR3 nucleotide sequence: TGCAGCGTTTCGGGGAGAGGCTACACCTTC. Its translation: CSVSGRGYTF.